The 30 T cell receptor beta chains in this list originate from one sample, sequenced in a study of glioma-infiltrating T cells after dendritic cell vaccination. Assay: immunoSEQ multiplex PCR; the TCRdb copy retains only in-frame clones and omits some. The repertoire has about 87,000 clones, roughly four fifths of them found once; the top ten carry about 6.8%. The time point was: after dendritic cell vaccination, including at tumor progression/relapse. The input for sequencing was blood, taken after dendritic cell vaccination. These TCRs come from a human donor with glioblastoma.

The chain carries TRBV7-3 and TRBJ2-1; D call uncertain. This CDR3 comprises 12 residues. The V end lost 5 bases, the J end lost 5 bases, and 7 bases lay between the germline ends. Germline V CDR1 and CDR2: SGHTA, FQGTGA. DNA of the CDR3: TGTGCCAGCAGCCCAACAAACAATGAGCAGTTCTTC. Protein: CASSPTNNEQFF.

This clone has just one count. V and J are TRBV2 and TRBJ1-5, with D possibly matching TRBD1 (6 bases). V was pared by 3 bases and J by 5 bases, with 8 bases between. Germline lookup yields CDR1 SNHLY and CDR2 FYNNEI. The CDR3 runs to 13 residues. The CDR3 loop is CASSDRGYQPQHF. In nucleotides, the CDR3 is TGTGCCAGCAGTGACAGGGGATATCAGCCCCAGCATTTT.

This clone was recorded once. The chain recombines TRBV9 with TRBJ2-3, with 7 bases fitting TRBD2. Per the germline V gene, CDR1 is SGDLS and CDR2 is YYNGEE. The CDR3 loop spans 16 amino acids. V was pared by 4 bases and J by 6 bases, with 14 bases of the junction left unmatched. The CDR3 region is CASSTRDYSGGDTQYF. The CDR3 bases are TGTGCCAGCAGCACCAGGGACTACTCCGGCGGGGATACGCAGTATTTT.

The rearrangement joins TRBV29-1 to TRBJ1-3, with D uncertain. The CDR3 spans 15 residues. With 0 bases removed from V and 0 bases from J, the gap between germline ends came to 9 bases. CDR1 and CDR2 from the germline V gene are SQVTM and ANQGSEA. The CDR3 bases are TGCAGCGTTGAAGACGGGTACGACTCTGGAAACACCATATATTTT. Translation: CSVEDGYDSGNTIYF.

The chain couples TRBV19 to TRBJ2-3, with 9 positions matching TRBD2. V lost 5 bases to trimming and J lost 2 bases; unmatched junction nucleotides: 8. The germline CDR1 and CDR2 sequences are LNHDA and SQIVND (reference sequence). The CDR3 has 16 residues. The CDR3 region is CASSEGTSGPTDTQYF. CDR3 nucleotide sequence: TGTGCCAGTAGTGAGGGAACTAGCGGGCCCACAGATACGCAGTATTTT.

This clone was seen a single time. This chain uses TRBV6-5 with TRBJ2-5; TRBD1 is a possible D gene (5 bases). CDR3 length: 13 amino acids. Germline CDR1 reads MNHEY; CDR2 reads SVGAGI. V was pared by 5 bases and J by 2 bases, with 9 bases between. The CDR3 DNA reads as TGTGCCAGCAGTCAGACAGTTCAAGAGACCCAGTACTTC. Protein product: CASSQTVQETQYF.

J is TRBJ1-5 and V is TRBV5-4; no reliable D call. The CDR3 covers 12 residues. The V gene's germline CDR1 is SGHNT and CDR2 YYREEE (reference sequence). Trimming took 1 base from V and 9 from J, leaving 8 bases between them. The CDR3 spells CASSLLRGPQHF. DNA of the CDR3: TGTGCCAGCAGCTTGCTGCGTGGGCCCCAGCATTTT.

V is TRBV5-1 and J is TRBJ1-1, with D unresolved. This CDR3 has 14 residues. The V end lost 0 bases, the J end lost 1 base, and 7 bases lay between the germline ends. In germline, CDR1 is SGHRS, CDR2 YFSETQ. CDR3 coding DNA: TGCGCCAGCAGCTTGGAATCATCGAACACTGAAGCTTTCTTT. Encoded protein: CASSLESSNTEAFF.

The V and J genes are TRBV5-1 and TRBJ1-6; maybe TRBD1 (6 bases). Germline CDR1 and CDR2: SGHRS and YFSETQ. This CDR3 is built from 14 residues. Between the trimmed V and J ends, which lost 1 base and 10 bases, there was a span of 12 bases. The CDR3 DNA is TGCGCCAGCAGCTTGCCAGGGGATGGATCACCCCTCCACTTT. Translated: CASSLPGDGSPLHF.

The chain is built from TRBV7-2 and TRBJ1-2; 9 bases are shared with TRBD1. This CDR3 contains 15 residues. Germline-derived CDR1 and CDR2 are SGHTA and FQGNSA. Germline trimming cut 5 bases from V and 8 bases from J; bases unmatched to any gene: 12. CDR3 protein: CASSPPTGGARGYTF. DNA of the CDR3: TGTGCCAGCAGCCCACCTACAGGGGGCGCGAGGGGCTACACCTTC.

This clone was seen more than once but under ten times. The chain uses TRBV28 and TRBJ1-5, with 7 bases fitting TRBD1. The germline V gene encodes CDR1 MDHEN and CDR2 SYDVKM. CDR3 size: 15 residues. Trimming removed 5 bases from V and 4 bases from J; junction bases left unmatched: 8. CDR3 region: CASSTPTGPNQPQHF. Here the CDR3 DNA reads TGTGCCAGCAGTACCCCGACAGGGCCAAATCAGCCCCAGCATTTT.

Only a few counts were recorded for this clone. The rearrangement joins TRBV19 to TRBJ1-1; D unresolved. Germline values: CDR1 LNHDA, CDR2 SQIVND (reference sequence). The CDR3 is 16 residues long. Trimming took 0 bases from V and 1 from J, leaving 12 bases between them. The CDR3 DNA follows: TGTGCCAGTAGTATAGATGCGGGCGTCCCGAACACTGAAGCTTTCTTT. Its protein is CASSIDAGVPNTEAFF.

A word on this clone: At one boundary the junction diverges from the germline segment, which might be a read error. The chain couples TRBV10-2 to TRBJ1-2, with a tentative D call TRBD1 (6 bases). The length of the CDR3 is 12 residues. The germline V gene encodes CDR1 WSHSY and CDR2 SAAADI. CDR3 nucleotides: TGCGCCAGCAGTGAGTCTAGACAGGTTTTGGGCTTC. Amino acids: CASSESRQVLGF.

DNA for the CDR3: TGCGCCAGCAGCCAAGGTGGGGCGGGGGGCTCCTACAATGAGCAGTTCTTC. It translates to CASSQGGAGGSYNEQFF. The chain recombines TRBV4-1 with TRBJ2-1, with 8 nucleotides matching TRBD2. The ends lost 1 base at V and 0 bases at J; junction bases unmatched: 5. Germline V gives CDR1 MGHRA, CDR2 YSYEKL. This CDR3 comprises 17 residues.

This chain joins TRBV9 and TRBJ2-5, with D possibly TRBD2 on 5 matching bases. V lost 4 bases and J 0 bases, leaving 19 bases between the germline ends. CDR3 length: 17 amino acids. CDR1 and CDR2 (germline): SGDLS, YYNGEE. The CDR3 region is CASSPSVGASHQETQYF. CDR3 DNA: TGTGCCAGCAGCCCGTCGGTGGGAGCTAGCCACCAAGAGACCCAGTACTTC. The full variable domain, completed using reference TRBV9 and TRBJ2-5, is DSGVTQTPKHLITATGQRVTLRCSPRSGDLSVYWYQQSLDQGLQFLIQYYNGEERAKGNILERFSAQQFPDLHSELNLSSLELGDSALYFCASSPSVGASHQETQYFGPGTRLLVL.

The V gene is TRBV7-7, the J gene TRBJ2-5; 11 positions match TRBD1. CDR1 and CDR2 (germline): SSHAT, FNYEAQ (reference sequence). Germline trimming cut 2 bases from V and 5 bases from J; bases unmatched to any gene: 1. CDR3 length equals 14 residues. The CDR3 is CASSLRDRGETQYF. In DNA form, the CDR3 reads TGTGCCAGCAGCTTACGGGACAGGGGGGAGACCCAGTACTTC. Supplemented by reference TRBV7-7 and TRBJ2-5, the full variable domain reads GAGVSQSPRYKVTKRGQDVTLRCDPISSHATLYWYQQALGQGPEFLTYFNYEAQPDKSGLPSDRFSAERPEGSISTLTIQRTEQRDSAMYRCASSLRDRGETQYFGPGTRLLVL.

This clone was counted a few times. The chain has TRBV6-6 and TRBJ1-5, with D possibly TRBD1 on 5 matching bases. The CDR3 runs to 13 residues. Germline V gene data show CDR1 as MNHNY and CDR2 as SVGAGI (reference sequence). Between the trimmed V and J ends, which lost 6 bases and 1 base, there was a span of 7 bases. CDR3 in amino acids: CASRGQSNQPQHF. In nucleotides, the CDR3 is TGTGCCAGCAGGGGGCAGAGCAATCAGCCCCAGCATTTT.

This rearrangement joins TRBV7-8 to TRBJ1-1; maybe TRBD1 (6 bases). Trimming shortened V by 0 bases and J by 1 base, and 9 bases separated the two germline ends. This CDR3 is built from 15 residues. Looked up from germline, CDR1 is SGHVS and CDR2 is FQNEAQ. CDR3 DNA sequence: TGTGCCAGCAGCTTAGCGTCACAGGGGAACACTGAAGCTTTCTTT. Translated, it gives CASSLASQGNTEAFF.

V usage is TRBV13 and J usage is TRBJ1-2; 8 nucleotides agree with TRBD1. The V segment lost 2 bases and the J segment 4 bases; nucleotides outside the gene matches: 9. The CDR3 is 16 residues long. CDR1 is PRHDT, CDR2 FYEKMQ, per germline (reference sequence). This CDR3 is CASSLYKGQEIYGYTF. CDR3 sequence (DNA): TGTGCCAGCAGCTTATATAAGGGACAGGAGATCTATGGCTACACCTTC.

The rearrangement uses TRBV5-1 and TRBJ1-2; tentative D call: TRBD1 (5 bases). The ends were cut back, 0 bases at V and 0 bases at J, with 12 bases in the middle. This CDR3 region has 16 residues. Germline V CDR1 and CDR2: SGHRS, YFSETQ. The CDR3 DNA reads as TGCGCCAGCAGCTTGGGACAGAGATCATCTAACTATGGCTACACCTTC. Protein product: CASSLGQRSSNYGYTF.

This chain joins TRBV5-1 and TRBJ1-4; 11 nucleotides agree with TRBD1. Germline CDR1 reads SGHRS; CDR2 reads YFSETQ. The CDR3 extends over 16 amino acids. After removal of 4 bases from V and 4 bases from J, the junction contained 6 bases not matched to a gene. CDR3 amino acids: CASSPMDRGRNEKLFF. CDR3 in DNA: TGCGCCAGCAGCCCCATGGACAGGGGGCGTAATGAAAAACTGTTTTTT.

This chain connects TRBV5-1 to TRBJ1-2; weak D call: TRBD1 (5 bases). V lost 4 bases and J lost 2, with 18 bases in between. Germline V gene lookup returns CDR1 SGHRS and CDR2 YFSETQ. The CDR3 covers 16 residues. CDR3 sequence reads: CASSPSGDGQNYGYTF. CDR3 in DNA: TGCGCCAGCAGCCCCAGCGGGGACGGACAAAACTATGGCTACACCTTC.

The genes are TRBV6-1 and TRBJ2-7; 11 bases match TRBD2. Trimming at V came to 5 bases and at J to 2 bases, leaving 5 bases not matched to a gene. Germline lookup yields CDR1 MNHNS and CDR2 SASEGT. This CDR3 contains 15 residues. DNA of the CDR3: TGTGCCAGCAGTACGGGACTAGCGGCCCCCTACGAGCAGTACTTC. This translates into CASSTGLAAPYEQYF.

This chain links TRBV6-1 with TRBJ1-5; D unresolved. V lost 6 bases and J lost 5, with 14 bases in between. The CDR3 totals 14 residues. Per germline, CDR1 MNHNS and CDR2 SASEGT. In nucleotides, the CDR3 is TGTGCCAGCAGGTCAGGAATGGTCTATCAGCCCCAGCATTTT. It encodes CASRSGMVYQPQHF.

This rearrangement joins TRBV4-3 to TRBJ1-6; D is possibly TRBD1 (5 bases). Germline V gene lookup returns CDR1 LGHNA and CDR2 YSLEER. With 4 bases removed from V and 5 bases from J, the gap between germline ends came to 12 bases. The CDR3 runs to 15 residues. The CDR3 sequence is CASSLNPGNNSPLHF. In nucleotides, the CDR3 is TGCGCCAGCAGCCTAAACCCAGGGAATAATTCACCCCTCCACTTT.

The rearrangement links TRBV7-9 to TRBJ2-2; TRBD1 might be the D (5 bases). Deletions cut 5 bases from V and 0 bases from J, with 10 bases between. The CDR3 is 15 amino acids. From germline, CDR1 is SEHNR and CDR2 FQNEAQ (reference sequence). In DNA, the CDR3 is TGTGCCAGCAGCCCAGGACAAACGAACACCGGGGAGCTGTTTTTT. The encoded protein is CASSPGQTNTGELFF.

V and J are TRBV11-2 and TRBJ2-7, with 9 bases matching TRBD1. The V segment lost 5 bases and the J segment 2 bases; nucleotides outside the gene matches: 10. Germline assignment: CDR1 SGHAT and CDR2 FQNNGV. This CDR3 has 16 amino acids. The CDR3 DNA follows: TGTGCCAGCAGCGGGCACAGGGGGCGGATGGCCTACGAGCAGTACTTC. Amino acids: CASSGHRGRMAYEQYF.

V and J are TRBV15 and TRBJ1-6, with TRBD1 as a possible D gene (5 bases). Germline V CDR1 and CDR2: LNHNV, YYDKDF (reference sequence). V was shortened by 0 bases and J by 1 base, with 19 bases between the two germline ends. This CDR3 comprises 20 residues. The CDR3 loop is CATSRDKPQEKGSYNSPLHF. As DNA, the CDR3 is TGTGCCACCAGCAGAGATAAACCCCAGGAAAAGGGGTCCTATAATTCACCCCTCCACTTT. The whole variable domain, filled in from reference TRBV15 and TRBJ1-6, reads DAMVIQNPRYQVTQFGKPVTLSCSQTLNHNVMYWYQQKSSQAPKLLFHYYDKDFNNEADTPDNFQSRRPNTSFCFLDIRSPGLGDTAMYLCATSRDKPQEKGSYNSPLHFGNGTRLTVT.

V usage is TRBV5-5 and J usage is TRBJ1-1, with D perhaps TRBD1 (5 bases). The CDR3 loop spans 14 amino acids. Trimming left V 2 bases short and J 1 base short, with 9 bases between. Per the germline V gene, CDR1 is SGHKS and CDR2 is YYEKEE (reference sequence). The CDR3 loop is CASSFLGGNTEAFF. Here the CDR3 DNA reads TGTGCCAGCAGCTTCTTGGGGGGGAACACTGAAGCTTTCTTT.

The genes are TRBV5-6 and TRBJ2-1; 9 nucleotides match TRBD1. The CDR3 sequence is 16 residues long. V gave up 6 bases and J gave up 4 bases; unmatched junction bases: 11. The germline V gene encodes CDR1 SGHDT and CDR2 YYEEEE. The CDR3 region has the DNA TGTGCCAGCATAACCGGGACAGGGACATATTACAATGAGCAGTTCTTC. Translating it yields CASITGTGTYYNEQFF.